This TCR beta chain was profiled in a study of blood T cells in healthy people across ages. Findings and limits, study-wide: Long-lived and aged donors differed, with more naive CD4+ cells and higher diversity in the long-lived.

Each sample yielded at least 6 million isolated PBMCs. PCR was performed a second time for about 7 to 11 cycles using a sample-barcoded 5' primer and a J-beta primer mix. Using its own MiXCR run on the 5' RACE reads, TCRdb lists one record per CDR3 protein. This table holds roughly 800,000 distinct CDR3 sequences, more than 45% found once. With regard to this clonotype: Its antigen remains unknown.

The sequenced sample was blood. The source is a man aged 25-45 years in good health.

As DNA, the CDR3 is TGTGCCAGCAGACGTCAGGGGGCCCGCCGGCAAGGACTGAAGGAGACCCAGTACTTC. This gives the protein CASRRQGARRQGLKETQYF. V usage is TRBV7-2 and J usage is TRBJ2-5, with 8 bases matching TRBD1. Trimming at V came to 6 bases and at J to 5 bases, leaving 23 bases not matched to a gene. Germline-derived CDR1 and CDR2 are SGHTA and FQGNSA. The length of the CDR3 is 19 residues.